These 10 T cell receptor beta chains share one sample of origin, sequenced in a study of T cells after yellow fever vaccination. TCRdb processed the 5' RACE reads anew with MiXCR; each CDR3 protein has one entry. The table includes around 250,000 distinct CDR3 sequences, less than 9% detected once. The sample in question was CD4+ T cells sorted from PBMCs, obtained 15 days after the yellow fever booster vaccination. The receptor set was obtained from a man aged 25 to 40 who received the YFV17D yellow fever vaccine.

This clonotype has a count of ten or more. This chain joins TRBV12-3 or TRBV12-4 and TRBJ1-2, with D maybe TRBD1 (5 bases). Trimming removed 11 bases at V and 2 bases at J, with 15 bases between. The length of the CDR3 is 13 residues. The CDR3 loop reads CAASGPGNYGYTF. Here the CDR3 DNA reads TGTGCCGCATCTGGGCCAGGGAACTATGGCTACACCTTC.

The CDR3 DNA reads as TGCGCCAGCAGCAGGGACACCCAGGAAGCCAAAAACATTCAGTACTTC. This encodes CASSRDTQEAKNIQYF. The J gene is TRBJ2-4, the V gene TRBV5-1, with D maybe TRBD1 (6 bases). This CDR3 region has 16 residues. Germline V gene sequence: CDR1 SGHRS, CDR2 YFSETQ. With 4 bases removed from V and 0 bases from J, the gap between germline ends came to 14 bases.

The V gene is TRBV5-1, the J gene TRBJ2-2; D is undetermined. Trimming shortened V by 0 bases and J by 8 bases, and 20 bases separated the two germline ends. This CDR3 has 17 amino acids. Germline V gene lookup returns CDR1 SGHRS and CDR2 YFSETQ. In nucleotides, the CDR3 is TGCGCCAGCAGCTTGGAGGTAGCCTTTAAGCGTAGTGGGGAGCTGTTTTTT. Residues: CASSLEVAFKRSGELFF.

This clonotype was seen more than once but under ten times. The V call is TRBV20-1, the J call TRBJ1-1, with D maybe TRBD1 (6 bases). CDR1 is DFQATT, CDR2 SNEGSKA, per germline (reference sequence). Trimming cost V 8 bases and J 6 bases, with 13 bases left between them. This CDR3 is built from 11 residues. DNA for the CDR3: TGCAGTACGGGGGAGGGGGCTGAAGCTTTCTTT. Encoded protein: CSTGEGAEAFF.

This clonotype occurred many times. This chain links TRBV5-1 with TRBJ2-5, with unresolved D. Germline lookup yields CDR1 SGHRS and CDR2 YFSETQ. This CDR3 is 14 amino acids long. V lost 1 base to trimming and J lost 4 bases, with 11 bases between them. CDR3 nucleotide sequence: TGCGCCAGCAGCTTGAAGATAGGGTCAGAGACCCAGTACTTC. Encoded protein: CASSLKIGSETQYF.

This clonotype was observed at least ten times. This chain connects TRBV27 to TRBJ2-7; D unresolved. The germline V gene has CDR1 MNHEY and CDR2 SMNVEV (reference sequence). V dropped 5 bases and J dropped 4 bases, with 9 bases sitting between them. The CDR3 is 12 residues long. Here the CDR3 reads CASSRVGYEQYF. The CDR3 DNA is TGTGCCAGCAGTAGGGTGGGGTACGAGCAGTACTTC.

The rearrangement uses TRBV6-2 or TRBV6-3 and TRBJ2-2; 11 nucleotides agree with TRBD2. There are 15 residues in the CDR3. Unmatched junction bases numbered 2, after V lost 6 bases and J lost 2 bases. CDR1 is MNHEY and CDR2 is SVGEGT in the germline V gene. CDR3 DNA: TGTGCCAGCAGGCGACTAGCGGGAAACACCGGGGAGCTGTTTTTT. Translated, it gives CASRRLAGNTGELFF.

DNA of the CDR3: TGCGCCAGCAGTCTACGGGAGGGGGTCGGTGGGGCCAACGTCCTGACTTTC. The encoded protein is CASSLREGVGGANVLTF. The chain combines TRBV5-1 with TRBJ2-6; 8 bases agree with TRBD2. Germline V gene lookup returns CDR1 SGHRS and CDR2 YFSETQ. The CDR3 sequence is 17 residues long. Losses at the gene ends were 5 bases for V and 3 bases for J; bases not matched to a gene: 10.

This clonotype was detected only once. The chain links TRBV12-3 or TRBV12-4 to TRBJ1-5; TRBD1 might be the D (5 bases). The V gene lost 8 bases and the J gene lost 7 bases, with 21 bases spanning the gap. This CDR3 is 15 amino acids long. This chain's CDR3 is CASGEGVGPGQPQHF. The DNA of the CDR3 is TGTGCCAGCGGGGAGGGAGTGGGGCCGGGGCAGCCCCAGCATTTT.

This clonotype was counted only a few times. The genes are TRBV7-2 and TRBJ2-1; TRBD2 aligns across 12 bases. Germline V gene lookup returns CDR1 SGHTA and CDR2 FQGNSA. The CDR3 loop spans 16 amino acids. V was clipped by 5 bases and J by 6 bases; unmatched bases: 8. CDR3 amino acids: CASSPLGLAGFNEQFF. The CDR3 region has the DNA TGTGCCAGCAGCCCGCTAGGACTAGCGGGATTCAATGAGCAGTTCTTC.